This T cell receptor beta chain was captured in a study of molecular identifiers for immune sequencing clone quantification. General study points: Jurkat TCR RNA spiked in from one cell (amid more than 850,000 naive cells) was reportedly detectable. For effector cells, clones above 20 RNA copies held over 99% of molecules; for naive cells, under 1%. Highly expanded clone sizes could be underestimated through barcode sharing by identical TCR molecules.

Via MiXCR, TCRdb re-called the PCR reads, giving one row per CDR3 protein. The repertoire includes about 36,000 distinct CDR3 sequences, approximately 18% of them detected once, and about 6.7% sits in the top ten. In its sample, this clonotype was seen a few times. Its matching antigen is unknown. The CDR3 has 14 amino acids. V was clipped by 3 bases and J by 4 bases, with 13 bases between them. The germline V gene encodes CDR1 MNHEY and CDR2 SMNVEV (reference sequence). This sequence originates from a human donor in good health. Some libraries in this study had Jurkat cell RNA spiked in. Sequencing was carried out using naive CD8+ T cells from blood, with Jurkat cell RNA spiked in. The subset was: FACS-sorted CD8+CD4-CCR7+CD45RA+ naive T cells. J is TRBJ2-7 and V is TRBV27, with D possibly matching TRBD2 (7 bases). The CDR3: CASSFRGAGYEQYF. The CDR3 coding sequence is TGTGCCAGCAGTTTCCGGGGGGCGGGGTACGAGCAGTACTTC.